Ten or more counts support the clone carrying this TCR beta chain. Its specificity is not known. The sample comes from a study of T cells in Graves' hyperthyroidism and ophthalmopathy. Study-level information: Peripheral blood was taken when the disease was first diagnosed, before any treatment began. General study findings and limits: Expanded thyroid clonotypes (above 0.001) were mostly also found in blood.

Diagnostic assessment was based on clinical symptoms, serum thyroxine and TRAb, thyroid ultrasound and orbital computed tomography. Amplification yielded TCR beta CDR3 regions, with RNA transcripts as the source. Researchers ran a first-round RT-PCR on the TCR CDR3 using the HTBI primer set. One entry per CDR3 protein results from TCRdb running MiXCR on the multiplex PCR reads. The data show around 290,000 distinct CDR3 sequences, with about an eighth seen just once and around 7.9% held by the top ten. The specimen was blood. The origin of this receptor is a woman aged 30 to 39 with Graves' hyperthyroidism that later progressed to Graves' ophthalmopathy.

The CDR3 sequence: CATTNLRAGNQPQHF. The DNA for the CDR3 is TGTGCCACTACAAATTTGAGGGCCGGCAATCAGCCCCAGCATTTT. The gene calls are TRBV6-1 and TRBJ1-5; D gene ambiguous. The CDR3 contains 15 residues. Trimming removed 10 bases at V and 2 bases at J, with 18 bases between. CDR1 and CDR2 (germline): MNHNS, SASEGT.